This T cell receptor beta chain was found in a study of T-cell reconstitution after alpha-beta-depleted transplantation in children. Study-level findings and limits: Once a year had passed after transplant, T-cell counts and diversity came mostly from newly produced T cells. Reportedly, only several hundred clones from non-depleted graft cells drove alpha-beta T-cell counts at about two months. Recipient T cells and thymic progenitors that survived gave rise to the high TCRbeta diversity observed at day 60 in some patients.

This clonotype was found a few times. Its antigen is unknown. A TCRbeta library incorporating unique molecular identifiers was prepared. Each CDR3 protein gets one entry after TCRdb re-called the PCR reads with MiXCR. The data show about 590,000 distinct CDR3 sequences, 10% to 15% seen once. The sequenced sample was PBMCs, mostly from graft donor cells, obtained 360 days after TCRalphabeta/CD19-depleted stem cell transplant. The origin of this receptor is a male patient aged 10-17 years who had a stem cell transplant for acute myeloid leukemia, so the T cells may come from the graft donor.

The CDR3 loop is CASSGSTTIRTDTQYF. The CDR3 DNA sequence: TGCGCCAGCAGTGGTAGTACCACGATCCGCACAGATACGCAGTATTTT. This sequence joins TRBV10-2 and TRBJ2-3, with no clear D. V was shortened by 4 bases and J by 1 base, with 15 bases between the two germline ends. CDR3 length: 16 residues. From germline, CDR1 is WSHSY and CDR2 SAAADI.